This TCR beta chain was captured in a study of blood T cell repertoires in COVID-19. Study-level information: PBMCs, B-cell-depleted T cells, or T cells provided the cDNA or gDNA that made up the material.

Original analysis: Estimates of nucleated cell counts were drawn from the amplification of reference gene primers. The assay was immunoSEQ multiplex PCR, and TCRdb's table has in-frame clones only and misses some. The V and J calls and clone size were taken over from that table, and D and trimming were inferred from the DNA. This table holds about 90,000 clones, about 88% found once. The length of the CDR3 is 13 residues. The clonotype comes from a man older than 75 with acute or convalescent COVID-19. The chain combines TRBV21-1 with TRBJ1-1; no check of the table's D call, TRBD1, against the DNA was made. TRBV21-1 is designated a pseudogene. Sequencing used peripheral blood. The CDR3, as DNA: TGTGCCAGCGCCCGGGACAGGGCGACTGAAGCTTTCTTT. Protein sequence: CASARDRATEAFF.